Listed below are T cell receptor beta chains from one sample, sequenced in a study of T cell repertoires in cytomegalovirus infection. One entry per CDR3 protein results from TCRdb running MiXCR on the reads. Of more than 150,000 distinct CDR3 sequences in the sample, under 25% were seen once. The sample taken for sequencing was PBMCs. Receptor source: a human donor in good health (CMV status not recorded). Some clones in this sample may be carry-over from other donors' samples. Each CDR3 is given with its conserved first and last residue. The order of the fields is J gene, D gene, clone size, V gene, CDR3 DNA, CDR3 protein. A D gene is named only where the DNA matches it firmly. Size is stated for part of the rows, as once, few or many counts, or as a class when the clone is expanded.

TRBJ2-7,TRBD1,few,TRBV7-3,TGTGCCAGCAGCTTACTAACAGGGGGAGAGCAGTACTTC,CASSLLTGGEQYF
TRBJ1-5,NA,many,TRBV5-1,TGCGCCAGCAGCTTGACGGGGAGCTGGAAGGAACCCCAGCATTTT,CASSLTGSWKEPQHF
TRBJ1-2,NA,few,TRBV12-5,TGTGCTAGTGGTTTGGTAGGAAGAAGTGGCTACACCTTC,CASGLVGRSGYTF
TRBJ1-1,TRBD1,few,TRBV20-1,TGCAGTGCTAGAGGGCCAACAGGGGCCAACACTGAAGCTTTCTTT,CSARGPTGANTEAFF
TRBJ2-1,NA,NA,TRBV4-2,TGTGCCAGCAGCCAAGAGGATGAGCAGTTCTTC,CASSQEDEQFF
TRBJ1-1,NA,NA,TRBV15,TGTGCCACCAGCAGACGACAGTCCAACACTGAAGCTTTCTTT,CATSRRQSNTEAFF
TRBJ2-1,TRBD2,once,TRBV28,TGTGCCAGCAGTTTCCCCGGGACTAGCGGAATAGACTACAATGAGCAGTTCTTC,CASSFPGTSGIDYNEQFF
TRBJ2-1,TRBD2,many,TRBV7-8,TGTGCCAGCAGCTTAGAGATAGCTAGCGGGAGGAATGAGCAGTTCTTC,CASSLEIASGRNEQFF
TRBJ2-7,NA,NA,TRBV28,TGTGCCAGCAGTTTATCCTCCAGTAGCGAGCAGTACTTC,CASSLSSSSEQYF
TRBJ1-1,NA,NA,TRBV14,TGTGCCAGCAGCCAAATGTTCGGGACGGAGAACACTGAAGCTTTCTTT,CASSQMFGTENTEAFF
TRBJ1-1,NA,many,TRBV6-1,TGTGCCAGCAGCCAAAGGGGGGCGGACGGTGAAGCTTTCTTT,CASSQRGADGEAFF
TRBJ1-1,NA,NA,TRBV7-9,TGTGCCAGCAGCTTAGCAGACCAATCTGAAGCTTTCTTT,CASSLADQSEAFF
TRBJ2-2,NA,many,TRBV7-2,TGTGCCAGCAGCCCCCTCGGTGGGCTAGGCGGGGAGCTGTTTTTT,CASSPLGGLGGELFF
TRBJ2-5,NA,NA,TRBV6-6,TGTGCCAGCTCTTTGCGGACACAACAAGAGACCCAGTACTTC,CASSLRTQQETQYF
TRBJ1-1,NA,many,TRBV7-3,TGTGCCAGCAACAACAACCTGGGCAGAGCAATAAACACTGAAGCTTTCTTT,CASNNNLGRAINTEAFF
TRBJ1-1,NA,NA,TRBV23-1,TGCGCCGGAAAGTTTCGACAGAACACTGAAGCTTTCTTT,CAGKFRQNTEAFF
TRBJ1-4,NA,many,TRBV7-2,TGTGCCAGCAGCCTCCAACCGGGAGCAATTAATGAAAAACTGTTTTTT,CASSLQPGAINEKLFF
TRBJ2-1,TRBD2,few,TRBV11-3,TGTGCCAGCAGCTTCCTAGCGGGCGCCTACAATGAGCAGTTCTTC,CASSFLAGAYNEQFF
TRBJ2-6,NA,many,TRBV6-5,TGTGCCAGCAGTTACGATCTGGGGACTGGGGCCAACGTCCTGACTTTC,CASSYDLGTGANVLTF
TRBJ2-5,TRBD2,many,TRBV7-2,TGTGCCAGCAGCTTAAAAGCGGGAGCAGTTGAGACCCAGTACTTC,CASSLKAGAVETQYF
TRBJ1-1,NA,few,TRBV20-1,TGCAGTGCTAGAGATCCGGGGGGGTCGAACACTGAAGCTTTCTTT,CSARDPGGSNTEAFF
TRBJ1-6,TRBD1,NA,TRBV6-6,TGTGCCAGCAGTCAGGGACAGGTTTTAGGATCCTATAATTCACCCCTCCACTTT,CASSQGQVLGSYNSPLHF
TRBJ2-1,NA,NA,TRBV7-9,TGTGCCAGCAGCTTAAGGTCGGAAGGCAATGAGCAGTTCTTC,CASSLRSEGNEQFF
TRBJ2-1,NA,few,TRBV2,TGTGCCAGCAGGGGTAGGACCGGGACTGTAAACAATGAGCAGTTCTTC,CASRGRTGTVNNEQFF
TRBJ1-6,NA,NA,TRBV7-6,TGTGCCAGCAGCTTAACGGCGGCAGGGGTCTCCTATAATTCACCCCTCCACTTT,CASSLTAAGVSYNSPLHF
TRBJ2-3,TRBD2,NA,TRBV28,TGTGCCAGCACCCCGGGGGGGGAGCGGACGCAGTATTTT,CASTPGGERTQYF
TRBJ1-6,TRBD1,many,TRBV7-4,TGTGCCAGCAGCCTTGGGACAGAAAATTCACCCCTCCACTTT,CASSLGTENSPLHF
TRBJ2-3,TRBD2,few,TRBV19,TGTGCCAGTGCTACTCTAGCGGGGGATTATACGCAGTATTTT,CASATLAGDYTQYF
TRBJ2-7,TRBD2,NA,TRBV13,TGTGCCAGCAGCGGGGGACTAGCGGGAACCTACGAGCAGTACTTC,CASSGGLAGTYEQYF
TRBJ1-2,TRBD1,NA,TRBV5-5,TGTGCCAGCAGCTTGGCCAGGGGGTACGGCTATGGCTACACCTTC,CASSLARGYGYGYTF
TRBJ2-1,TRBD1,few,TRBV28,TGTGCCAGCAGGTTACGTTCAACAGGGGTCTCCTACAATGAGCAGTTCTTC,CASRLRSTGVSYNEQFF
TRBJ2-5,NA,NA,TRBV12-3/TRBV12-4,TGTGCCAGCAGTTTTGGCGGAAAAGAGACCCAGTACTTC,CASSFGGKETQYF
TRBJ1-1,NA,many,TRBV4-2,TGTGCCAGCAGCCATCAGGGGCTAGAGGGTATCACTGAAGCTTTCTTT,CASSHQGLEGITEAFF
TRBJ2-5,NA,few,TRBV11-2,TGTGCCAGCAGCGTATACCTAGTTACAGAGACCCAGTACTTC,CASSVYLVTETQYF
TRBJ1-5,NA,NA,TRBV7-2,TGTGCCAGCAGCTCGGGTGTAGGTCGGATAGGGGAGCCCCAGCATTTT,CASSSGVGRIGEPQHF
TRBJ1-2,TRBD1,NA,TRBV20-1,TGCAGTGCTAGAGATAGGGGGACAGGGGACTATGGCTACACCTTC,CSARDRGTGDYGYTF
TRBJ1-2,NA,NA,TRBV20-1,TGCAGTGCACGAACTGGGGGGTATGGCTACACCTTC,CSARTGGYGYTF
TRBJ2-5,TRBD1,many,TRBV5-6,TGTGCCAGCAGCCCCGGACAGGGAAAAGAGACCCAGTACTTC,CASSPGQGKETQYF
TRBJ2-3,NA,many,TRBV14,TGTGCCAGCAGCCAAGTGTGGGGCCACAGCTCAGATACGCAGTATTTT,CASSQVWGHSSDTQYF
TRBJ1-5,NA,NA,TRBV7-9,TGTGCCAGCAGCTTAGTCACAGATAATCAGCCCCAGCATTTT,CASSLVTDNQPQHF